This T cell receptor beta chain was sequenced for a study of blood T cell repertoires in COVID-19. Turning to the study itself: Two negative PCRs, clearance, or symptom resolution were required of recovered Cohort 3 donors.

Authors' data handling: Reference gene primer amplification yielded estimated nucleated cell counts. The data were produced by immunoSEQ multiplex PCR, yet TCRdb's version contains in-frame clones alone and is incomplete. The DNA was the basis for D and trimming; V, J and clone size are from that table. The sample holds around 300,000 clones, around 90% seen once. The age range of participants was 18 to 89 years, with residence in some 25 US areas. What was sequenced was PBMCs or T cells enriched from blood (not recorded which). The source is a woman aged 60 to 75 in a cohort exposed to, infected with or recovered from COVID-19 (not recorded which).

The CDR3 sequence: CASWDRGLNEQFF. Here the CDR3 DNA reads TGTGCCAGCTGGGACAGGGGGCTAAATGAGCAGTTCTTC. The chain combines TRBV28 with TRBJ2-1, with 12 bases identical to TRBD1. V lost 8 bases and J lost 7; bases outside the gene matches: 3. CDR1 is MDHEN and CDR2 is SYDVKM in the germline V gene. CDR3 length: 13 amino acids.